This TCR beta chain derives from a study of radiotherapy plus CTLA-4 blockade in lung cancer. Study context: Among patients, 15% to 20% showed objective responses, and about 31% had disease control.

Notes on the study in general: Radiotherapy plus ipilimumab was followed by expansion in blood of tumor-derived TCR clones. According to reports, early shifts in blood T cell clones, alongside interferon-beta, forecast response most accurately.

To note about this clone: Its cognate antigen is unknown.

Germline lookup yields CDR1 SGHRS and CDR2 YFSETQ. The CDR3 is 15 residues long. The junction had 6 bases not matched to a gene; V was cut back by 0 bases and J by 10 bases. Produced via immunoSEQ multiplex PCR; TCRdb's table is partial and in-frame only. The data show some 64,000 clones, with 76% seen just once and around a sixth held by the top ten. Focal radiation was given together with CTLA-4 blockade (ipilimumab) to patients with chemo-refractory metastatic non-small-cell lung cancer. This clonotype was sampled from a human donor with non-small cell lung cancer whose response to radiotherapy plus ipilimumab could not be evaluated. Some clones in this sample may be carry-over from other donors' samples. The chain links TRBV5-1 to TRBJ1-6; TRBD1 aligns across 8 bases. Sequences were derived from peripheral blood, sampled from a patient treated with radiotherapy plus ipilimumab. CDR3 protein: CASSLDQGARSPLHF. The CDR3, as DNA: TGCGCCAGCAGCTTGGACCAGGGGGCTCGATCACCCCTCCACTTT.